A selection of T cell receptor beta chains follows, all from one sample in a study of naive and memory T cell subsets. TCRdb reanalysed the UMI-ligation and nested PCR reads using MiXCR and keeps one entry per CDR3 protein. The sample consists of 29,000 or so distinct CDR3 sequences, about 10% of them appearing once. Sequences were obtained from effector memory CD4+ T cells from blood. These receptors all stem from a human donor in good health. Both conserved end residues are part of each CDR3. The order of the fields is J gene, V gene, D gene, clone size, CDR3 DNA, CDR3 protein. The D gene is left open where the match is weak. Only some rows state a clone size, as once, few, many or a class for expanded clones.

>TRBJ1-6|TRBV7-2|NA|few
TGTGCCAGCAGCTTAGCCATCACCGGAGGTAATTCACCCCTCCACTTT
CASSLAITGGNSPLHF
>TRBJ1-2|TRBV2|NA|few
TGTGCCAGCAGTGAAAGACCTAACTATGGCTACACCTTC
CASSERPNYGYTF
>TRBJ2-3|TRBV19|TRBD2|many
TGTGCCAGTAGTATAGCCGCCGGGACTAGCGGATTAGGGGGCACAGATACGCAGTATTTT
CASSIAAGTSGLGGTDTQYF
>TRBJ1-1|TRBV29-1|NA|many
TGCAGCGTTGAAGTGGCCAGAGACACTGAAGCTTTCTTT
CSVEVARDTEAFF
>TRBJ2-3|TRBV7-9|NA|medium-sized
TGTGCCAGCAGCTCAAGCGGTAGCACAGATACGCAGTATTTT
CASSSSGSTDTQYF
>TRBJ2-5|TRBV7-2|NA|many
TGTGCCAGCAGCGCTTTAGGGATGACGGAGACCCAGTACTTC
CASSALGMTETQYF
>TRBJ2-2|TRBV24-1|TRBD1|many
TGTGCCACCAGTGACCCGACAGGGAGAACCGGGGAGCTGTTTTTT
CATSDPTGRTGELFF
>TRBJ2-1|TRBV29-1|NA|medium-sized
TGCAGCGTCCCAAGGTGGGGGCGAGGGTCCTACAATGAGCAGTTCTTC
CSVPRWGRGSYNEQFF
>TRBJ2-3|TRBV7-9|NA|many
TGTGCCAGCAGCTTTTCGGAGGGCGGGGAAGATACGCAGTATTTT
CASSFSEGGEDTQYF
>TRBJ1-5|TRBV27|NA|many
TGTGCCAGCAGGTCCGGGGGGCAGCCCCAGCATTTT
CASRSGGQPQHF
>TRBJ1-2|TRBV11-1|NA|few
TGTGCCAGCAGCTTAAGATCTGGAGCCACGACCTTC
CASSLRSGATTF
>TRBJ2-1|TRBV20-1|NA|many
TGCAGTGCTAGAGGGAAGTATGAGCAGTTCTTC
CSARGKYEQFF
>TRBJ1-2|TRBV7-9|NA|few
TGTGCCAGCAGCTTGGCAGGGATGAATGGCTACACCTTC
CASSLAGMNGYTF
>TRBJ1-2|TRBV29-1|TRBD1|many
TGCAGCGTTGAGAGGGGGACAGGGGTATCTGGCTACACCTTC
CSVERGTGVSGYTF
>TRBJ1-6|TRBV6-1|NA|NA
TGTGCCAGCGGAACGGGGACGCAAAATTCACCCCTCCACTTT
CASGTGTQNSPLHF
>TRBJ2-7|TRBV18|TRBD1|few
TGTGCCAGCTCACCACCGGAGACAGGGGCCTACGAGCAGTACTTC
CASSPPETGAYEQYF
>TRBJ1-5|TRBV30|NA|NA
TGTGCCTGGAGCGACAGGTGGGGCATCAATCAGCCCCAGCATTTT
CAWSDRWGINQPQHF
>TRBJ2-7|TRBV6-6|NA|many
TGTGCCAGCAGTGTGGAGGCCTACGAGCAGTACTTC
CASSVEAYEQYF
>TRBJ1-5|TRBV21-1|NA|many
TGTGCCAGCAGCAAAAGGAGGGCCCGAGGGGAAAAGAATAGCAATCAGCCCCAGCATTTT
CASSKRRARGEKNSNQPQHF
>TRBJ2-1|TRBV2|TRBD1|NA
TGTGCCAGCCGTAAGGGGACAGGGGCCGGTGAGCAGTTCTTC
CASRKGTGAGEQFF
>TRBJ1-2|TRBV20-1|TRBD1|once
TGCAGTGTCCCCGAGAAGACAGGGGGCAACTATGGCTACACCTTC
CSVPEKTGGNYGYTF
>TRBJ2-3|TRBV7-2|NA|NA
TGTGCCAGCAGACCCAACACAGATACGCAGTATTTT
CASRPNTDTQYF
>TRBJ2-4|TRBV2|NA|many
TGTGCCAGCAGTGAAGATAGGGGAGCCAAAAACATTCAGTACTTC
CASSEDRGAKNIQYF
>TRBJ1-5|TRBV20-1|NA|many
TGCAGTGCTCACGGCAATCGAGATCTAATAGGGCAGCCCCAGCATTTT
CSAHGNRDLIGQPQHF
>TRBJ1-1|TRBV20-1|TRBD1|many
TGCAGTGCTAGCCCGGGACAGATGAACACTGAAGCTTTCTTT
CSASPGQMNTEAFF
>TRBJ1-1|TRBV25-1|NA|NA
TGTGCCAGCAGGAATTACGCCGAGGGGACCCAACCTGAAGCTTTCTTT
CASRNYAEGTQPEAFF
>TRBJ2-3|TRBV7-9|NA|many
TGTGCCAGCAGCTTACTGGACAGCCCCACAGATACGCAGTATTTT
CASSLLDSPTDTQYF
>TRBJ1-2|TRBV20-1|NA|NA
TGCAGTGCTTCCAAGTCTCTCCCCCCTAACTATGGCTACACCTTC
CSASKSLPPNYGYTF
>TRBJ2-1|TRBV11-2|TRBD2|once
TGTACCAGCAGCTTAGTACTAGCGGGAGGGAATGAGCAGTTCTTC
CTSSLVLAGGNEQFF
>TRBJ2-3|TRBV12-3/TRBV12-4|NA|few
TGTGCCAGCAGTTTAGGGCTAGGCACAGATACGCAGTATTTT
CASSLGLGTDTQYF
>TRBJ2-7|TRBV12-3/TRBV12-4|TRBD2|many
TGTGCCAGCAGTTATAGCGGGGGGCTCGGGGAGCAGTACTTC
CASSYSGGLGEQYF
>TRBJ2-3|TRBV9|TRBD2|many
TGTGCCAGCAGCGTAGTGGCTAGCGGGGGGGCGACAGATACGCAGTATTTT
CASSVVASGGATDTQYF
>TRBJ2-7|TRBV20-1|TRBD2|NA
TGCAGTGCTAGAGATTCTAGTGCGGGGGGGATCTACGAGCAGTACTTC
CSARDSSAGGIYEQYF
>TRBJ2-1|TRBV10-3|TRBD2|few
TGTGCCATCAGTGAGCGGGGACTAGGCACCTACAATGAGCAGTTCTTC
CAISERGLGTYNEQFF
>TRBJ2-2|TRBV11-3|TRBD1|few
TGTGCCAGCCAGGGACAGGGCACCGGGGAGCTGTTTTTT
CASQGQGTGELFF
>TRBJ1-5|TRBV6-6|NA|medium-sized
TGTGCCAGCAGTTACCCACCGGGACAACCAAATCAGCCCCAGCATTTT
CASSYPPGQPNQPQHF
>TRBJ2-2|TRBV5-8|TRBD2|NA
TGTGCCAGCAGCCCGGGACTAGTCCCCGGGGAGCTGTTTTTT
CASSPGLVPGELFF
>TRBJ2-3|TRBV4-2|NA|NA
TGTGCCAGCAGCCAAGTTCCTAGCGAAGTCGCAGATACGCAGTATTTT
CASSQVPSEVADTQYF